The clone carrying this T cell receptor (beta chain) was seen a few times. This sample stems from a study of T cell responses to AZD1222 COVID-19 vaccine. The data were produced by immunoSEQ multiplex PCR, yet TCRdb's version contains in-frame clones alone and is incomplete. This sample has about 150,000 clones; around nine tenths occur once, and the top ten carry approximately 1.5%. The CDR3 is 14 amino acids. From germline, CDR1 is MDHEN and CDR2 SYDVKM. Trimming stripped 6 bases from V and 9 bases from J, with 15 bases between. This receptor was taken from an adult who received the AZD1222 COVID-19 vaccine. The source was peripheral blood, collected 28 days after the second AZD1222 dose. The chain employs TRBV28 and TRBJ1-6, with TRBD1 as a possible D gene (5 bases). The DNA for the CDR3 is TGTGCCAGCAGCGAAACAGGATTGGTTTCACCCCTCCACTTT. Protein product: CASSETGLVSPLHF.